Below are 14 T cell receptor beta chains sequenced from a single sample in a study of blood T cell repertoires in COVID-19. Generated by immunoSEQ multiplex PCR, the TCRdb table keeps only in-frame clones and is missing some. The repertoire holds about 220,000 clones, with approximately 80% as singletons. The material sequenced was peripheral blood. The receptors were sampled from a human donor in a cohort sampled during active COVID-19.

CDR3 bases: TGTGCCAGCAGCTTAGGGGATGGGGACAGGGGGAATGAGGAGCAGTTCTTC. This gives the protein CASSLGDGDRGNEEQFF. This chain links TRBV7-9 with TRBJ2-1; 11 bases are a match to TRBD1. The CDR3 spans 17 residues. Germline CDR1 SEHNR, CDR2 FQNEAQ (reference sequence). V shed 1 base, J shed 10 bases, and the junction held 12 bases outside the gene matches.

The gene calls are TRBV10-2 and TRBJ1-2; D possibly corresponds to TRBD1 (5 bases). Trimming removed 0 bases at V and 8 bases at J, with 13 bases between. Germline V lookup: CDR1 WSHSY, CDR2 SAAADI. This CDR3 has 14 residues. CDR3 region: CASSESSQGLGYTF. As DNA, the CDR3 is TGCGCCAGCAGTGAGTCGTCGCAGGGATTGGGCTACACCTTC.

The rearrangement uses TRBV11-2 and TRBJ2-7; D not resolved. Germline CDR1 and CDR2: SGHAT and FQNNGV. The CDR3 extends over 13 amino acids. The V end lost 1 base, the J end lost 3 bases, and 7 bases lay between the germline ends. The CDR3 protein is CASSLVSLYEQYF. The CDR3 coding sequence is TGTGCCAGCAGCTTAGTTTCCCTCTACGAGCAGTACTTC.

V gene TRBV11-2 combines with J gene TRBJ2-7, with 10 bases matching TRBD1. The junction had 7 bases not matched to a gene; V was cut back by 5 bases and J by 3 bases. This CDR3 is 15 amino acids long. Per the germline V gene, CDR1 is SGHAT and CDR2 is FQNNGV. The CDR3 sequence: CASSPGTGVRYEQYF. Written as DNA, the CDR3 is TGTGCCAGCAGCCCAGGGACAGGGGTACGCTACGAGCAGTACTTC.

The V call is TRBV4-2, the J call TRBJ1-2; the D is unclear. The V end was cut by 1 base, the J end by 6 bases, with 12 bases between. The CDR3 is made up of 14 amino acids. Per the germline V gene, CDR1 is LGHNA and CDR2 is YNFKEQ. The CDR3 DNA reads TGTGCCAGCAGCCAAGGGGCTCTTAAGGATGGCTACACCTTC. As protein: CASSQGALKDGYTF.

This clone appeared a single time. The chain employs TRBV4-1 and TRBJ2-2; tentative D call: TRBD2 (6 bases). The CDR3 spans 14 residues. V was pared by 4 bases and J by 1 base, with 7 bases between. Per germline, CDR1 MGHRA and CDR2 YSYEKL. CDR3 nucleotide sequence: TGCGCCAGCAGCCCCGGGGGGAACACCGGGGAGCTGTTTTTT. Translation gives CASSPGGNTGELFF.

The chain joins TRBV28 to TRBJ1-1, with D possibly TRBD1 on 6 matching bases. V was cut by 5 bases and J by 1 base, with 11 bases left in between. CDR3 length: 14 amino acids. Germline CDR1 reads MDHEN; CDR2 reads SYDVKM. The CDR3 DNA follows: TGTGCCAGCAGTCCGGGAGGGGGGAACACTGAAGCTTTCTTT. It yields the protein CASSPGGGNTEAFF.

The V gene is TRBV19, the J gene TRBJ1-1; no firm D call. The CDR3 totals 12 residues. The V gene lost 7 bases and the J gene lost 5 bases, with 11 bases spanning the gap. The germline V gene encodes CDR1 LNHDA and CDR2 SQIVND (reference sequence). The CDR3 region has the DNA TGTGCCAGTATTAATCGGAGGACTGAAGCTTTCTTT. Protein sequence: CASINRRTEAFF.

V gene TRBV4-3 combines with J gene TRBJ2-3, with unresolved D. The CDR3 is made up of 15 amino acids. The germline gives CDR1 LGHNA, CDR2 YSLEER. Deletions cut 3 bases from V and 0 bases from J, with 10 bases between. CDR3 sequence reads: CASSQNPQSTDTQYF. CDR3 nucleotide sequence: TGCGCCAGCAGCCAGAACCCTCAGAGCACAGATACGCAGTATTTT.

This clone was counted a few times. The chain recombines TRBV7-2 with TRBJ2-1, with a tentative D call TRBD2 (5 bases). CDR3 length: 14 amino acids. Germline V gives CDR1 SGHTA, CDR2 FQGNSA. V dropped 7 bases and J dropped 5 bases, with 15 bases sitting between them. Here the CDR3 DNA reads TGTGCCAGCATGAAGGAGGCCCTCAACAATGAGCAGTTCTTC. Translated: CASMKEALNNEQFF.

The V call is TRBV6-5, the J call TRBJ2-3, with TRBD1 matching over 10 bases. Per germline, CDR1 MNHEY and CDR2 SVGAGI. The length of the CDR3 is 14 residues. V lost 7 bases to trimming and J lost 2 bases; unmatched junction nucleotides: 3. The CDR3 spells CASTGTGDTDTQYF. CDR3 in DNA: TGTGCCAGCACTGGGACAGGGGACACAGATACGCAGTATTTT.

CDR3 region: CASSSRQGSYGYTF. CDR3 in DNA: TGTGCCAGCAGCTCTAGACAGGGTTCCTATGGCTACACCTTC. The rearrangement uses TRBV5-4 and TRBJ1-2; 7 nucleotides line up with TRBD1. V shed 3 bases, J shed 4 bases, and the junction held 6 bases outside the gene matches. There are 14 residues in the CDR3. The germline gives CDR1 SGHNT, CDR2 YYREEE (reference sequence). Based on the CDR3 plus reference TRBV5-4 and TRBJ1-2, the full variable domain is ETGVTQSPTHLIKTRGQQVTLRCSSQSGHNTVSWYQQALGQGPQFIFQYYREEENGRGNFPPRFSGLQFPNYSSELNVNALELDDSALYLCASSSRQGSYGYTFGSGTRLTVV.

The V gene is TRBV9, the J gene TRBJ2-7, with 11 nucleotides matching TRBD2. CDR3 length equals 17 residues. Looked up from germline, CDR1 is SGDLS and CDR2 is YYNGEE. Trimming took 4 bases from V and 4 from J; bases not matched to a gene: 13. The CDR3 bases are TGTGCCAGCAGCCCCAACCTCCCTAGCGGGGGGTATTACGAGCAGTACTTC. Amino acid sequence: CASSPNLPSGGYYEQYF.

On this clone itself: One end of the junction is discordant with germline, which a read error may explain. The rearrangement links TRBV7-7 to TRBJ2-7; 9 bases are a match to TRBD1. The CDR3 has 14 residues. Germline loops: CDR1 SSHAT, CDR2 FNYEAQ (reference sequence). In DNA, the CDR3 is TGTGCTAGCAGCCCGTATATGGACAGGGGTGAGCAGTACTTC. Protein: CASSPYMDRGEQYF.